The 28 T cell receptor beta chains reported below all come from one sample, sequenced in a study of cytomegalovirus exposure and HLA in healthy donors. The PCR contained 60 Vbeta and 13 Jbeta primers. Libraries were prepared by immunoSEQ multiplex PCR; TCRdb keeps only in-frame clonotypes and omits some of them. The sample holds fewer than 150,000 clones, 80% seen once. The sequenced sample consisted of PBMCs. These receptors were obtained from a man aged 30-40 years in good health and CMV-seronegative.

The V call is TRBV28, the J call TRBJ1-4; the D gene is possibly TRBD1 (5 bases). CDR3 length equals 14 residues. Trimming removed 5 bases from V and 5 bases from J, with 12 bases in between. Germline V gene sequence: CDR1 MDHEN, CDR2 SYDVKM. CDR3 bases: TGTGCCAGCAGTCCCCCCGGGGGGAATGAAAAACTGTTTTTT. Translating it yields CASSPPGGNEKLFF.

The CDR3 here is CASSEISVKGLASPEQYF. CDR3 DNA: TGCGCCAGCAGTGAGATTTCGGTGAAGGGACTTGCGTCACCCGAGCAGTACTTC. The genes are TRBV10-2 and TRBJ2-7; the D gene is possibly TRBD2 (6 bases). Germline CDR1 reads WSHSY; CDR2 reads SAAADI. CDR3 length equals 18 residues. V lost 2 bases, J lost 6 bases, and 26 bases lay in between.

This sequence joins TRBV15 and TRBJ1-3, with 9 bases matching TRBD1. The junction had 9 bases not matched to a gene; V was cut back by 9 bases and J by 3 bases. Germline CDR1 and CDR2: LNHNV and YYDKDF (reference sequence). The CDR3 has 15 residues. The CDR3 spells CATRLDRGFGNTIYF. CDR3 nucleotide sequence: TGTGCCACGAGATTGGACAGGGGTTTTGGAAACACCATATATTTT.

The chain combines TRBV4-1 with TRBJ1-2; D not certain. The CDR3 contains 16 residues. V was shortened by 7 bases and J by 2 bases, with 20 bases between the two germline ends. Germline V CDR1 and CDR2: MGHRA, YSYEKL. The CDR3 here is CASTVIPVAPNYGYTF. The DNA for the CDR3 is TGCGCCAGCACTGTTATCCCTGTAGCGCCAAACTATGGCTACACCTTC.

V usage is TRBV5-1 and J usage is TRBJ2-5, with 12 bases aligning to TRBD1. With V trimmed by 4 bases and J by 5 bases, 6 bases remained unmatched. Germline assignment: CDR1 SGHRS and CDR2 YFSETQ. The CDR3 totals 15 residues. CDR3 coding DNA: TGCGCCAGCAGCCCCGGGACAGGGGGCGCGGAGACCCAGTACTTC. Translation gives CASSPGTGGAETQYF.

The chain links TRBV2 to TRBJ1-4; TRBD1 might be the D (6 bases). The germline V and J ends were trimmed by 3 bases and 8 bases, with 19 bases remaining between them. The CDR3 is 16 residues long. The germline V gene encodes CDR1 SNHLY and CDR2 FYNNEI. CDR3: CASSDNYSGQKEKLFF. In DNA form, the CDR3 reads TGTGCCAGCAGTGATAACTACTCGGGACAAAAAGAAAAACTGTTTTTT. Full variable domain (missing parts from reference TRBV2 and TRBJ1-4): EPEVTQTPSHQVTQMGQEVILRCVPISNHLYFYWYRQILGQKVEFLVSFYNNEISEKSEIFDDQFSVERPDGSNFTLKIRSTKLEDSAMYFCASSDNYSGQKEKLFFGSGTQLSVL.

This chain uses TRBV5-1 with TRBJ2-3, with D perhaps TRBD1 (5 bases). The CDR3 loop spans 14 amino acids. Deletions cut 3 bases from V and 6 bases from J, with 14 bases between. Per the germline V gene, CDR1 is SGHRS and CDR2 is YFSETQ. DNA for the CDR3: TGCGCCAGCAGCTCCTCCGACAGCGCGGATACGCAGTATTTT. Translation gives CASSSSDSADTQYF.

J is TRBJ2-1 and V is TRBV11-2, with 7 nucleotides matching TRBD2. J was trimmed by 5 bases and V by 1 base; bases with no gene match: 2. Germline assignment: CDR1 SGHAT and CDR2 FQNNGV. There are 14 residues in the CDR3. The CDR3 DNA reads TGTGCCAGCAGCTTAGCCGGGGGGAACAATGAGCAGTTCTTC. This gives the protein CASSLAGGNNEQFF.

The chain is built from TRBV14 and TRBJ1-1; D is unresolved. The germline CDR1 and CDR2 sequences are SGHDN and FVKESK. Trimming stripped 4 bases from V and 1 base from J, with 7 bases between. The CDR3 covers 13 residues. The CDR3 nucleotides read TGTGCCAGCAGCCTACAGTGGAACACTGAAGCTTTCTTT. This codes for CASSLQWNTEAFF.

The chain has TRBV4-2 and TRBJ2-7; TRBD1 matches at 7 bases. Germline loops: CDR1 LGHNA, CDR2 YNFKEQ. The CDR3 consists of 16 residues. V lost 0 bases, J lost 2 bases, and 7 bases stayed unmatched. CDR3 DNA sequence: TGTGCCAGCAGCCAAGAAAGTGGGCAGGGGGCCTACGAGCAGTACTTC. Translated, it gives CASSQESGQGAYEQYF.

The chain recombines TRBV5-6 with TRBJ1-4, with a weak D call TRBD1 (5 bases). Germline loops: CDR1 SGHDT, CDR2 YYEEEE. V was pared by 0 bases and J by 6 bases, with 18 bases between. This CDR3 has 17 amino acids. CDR3 region: CASSLAGTDASYEKLFF. CDR3 nucleotide sequence: TGTGCCAGCAGCTTGGCCGGGACTGACGCCTCATATGAAAAACTGTTTTTT.

Written as DNA, the CDR3 is TGTGCCAGCAAAGCCATCCAGCGGGTGGAGACCCAGTACTTC. Protein sequence: CASKAIQRVETQYF. This chain joins TRBV6-1 and TRBJ2-5; TRBD2 might be the D (6 bases). This CDR3 has 14 amino acids. V was cut by 7 bases and J by 5 bases, with 17 bases left in between. Per the germline V gene, CDR1 is MNHNS and CDR2 is SASEGT.

The rearrangement links TRBV28 to TRBJ2-1, with D possibly matching TRBD2 (5 bases). Deletions cut 2 bases from V and 8 bases from J, with 7 bases between. Per germline, CDR1 MDHEN and CDR2 SYDVKM. This CDR3 region has 12 residues. The CDR3 coding sequence is TGTGCCAGCAGTTTAGCGGGTTATGAGCAGTTCTTC. It is translated as CASSLAGYEQFF.

The genes are TRBV19 and TRBJ1-6; unclear D gene. The CDR3 has 12 amino acids. Germline assignment: CDR1 LNHDA and CDR2 SQIVND (reference sequence). V lost 5 bases and J lost 12, with 11 bases in between. The CDR3 DNA is TGTGCCAGTAGTCCCCGGGTCGGACCCCTCCACTTT. This translates into CASSPRVGPLHF. Filled out from reference TRBV19 and TRBJ1-6, the complete variable domain reads DGGITQSPKYLFRKEGQNVTLSCEQNLNHDAMYWYRQDPGQGLRLIYYSQIVNDFQKGDIAEGYSVSREKKESFPLTVTSAQKNPTAFYLCASSPRVGPLHFGNGTRLTVT.

This clone was seen more than once but under ten times. The rearrangement joins TRBV6-5 to TRBJ1-1, with 8 positions matching TRBD1. Trimming took 6 bases from V and 8 from J; bases not matched to a gene: 2. The CDR3 loop spans 11 amino acids. Germline CDR1 and CDR2: MNHEY and SVGAGI. DNA of the CDR3: TGTGCCAGCAGCCGACAGGGGGAAGCTTTCTTT. Encoded protein: CASSRQGEAFF.

This clone appeared a few times. J is TRBJ1-2 and V is TRBV29-1; 9 positions agree with TRBD1. Trimming cost V 4 bases and J 7 bases; bases outside gene matches: 10. The CDR3 runs to 14 residues. The germline V gene has CDR1 SQVTM and CDR2 ANQGSEA. CDR3 sequence reads: CSVGYPGQGRGYTF. DNA for the CDR3: TGCAGCGTTGGTTACCCGGGACAGGGTCGTGGCTACACCTTC.

This chain connects TRBV2 to TRBJ1-1; D unresolved. Germline CDR1 reads SNHLY; CDR2 reads FYNNEI. V lost 1 base and J 1 base, leaving 4 bases between the germline ends. The CDR3 totals 13 residues. In nucleotides, the CDR3 is TGTGCCAGCAGTGAAGACGGGAACACTGAAGCTTTCTTT. Translated, it gives CASSEDGNTEAFF.

This chain joins TRBV19 and TRBJ1-4, with D perhaps matching TRBD1 (6 bases). This CDR3 has 14 amino acids. V was cut by 6 bases and J by 2 bases, with 10 bases left in between. Germline values: CDR1 LNHDA, CDR2 SQIVND (reference sequence). CDR3 sequence (DNA): TGTGCCAGTAGCACAGGGTTGACTAATGAAAAACTGTTTTTT. It translates to CASSTGLTNEKLFF. The whole variable domain, remainder taken from reference TRBV19 and TRBJ1-4, is DGGITQSPKYLFRKEGQNVTLSCEQNLNHDAMYWYRQDPGQGLRLIYYSQIVNDFQKGDIAEGYSVSREKKESFPLTVTSAQKNPTAFYLCASSTGLTNEKLFFGSGTQLSVL.

The V and J genes are TRBV7-9 and TRBJ1-1; 7 bases agree with TRBD1. This CDR3 is 12 amino acids long. Germline lookup yields CDR1 SEHNR and CDR2 FQNEAQ (reference sequence). The trim removed 5 bases at V and 8 bases at J, leaving 5 bases unmatched. CDR3 loop: CASSRTGPEAFF. The CDR3, as DNA: TGTGCCAGCAGCCGGACAGGACCAGAAGCTTTCTTT. The complete variable domain, with remaining parts taken from reference TRBV7-9 and TRBJ1-1, reads DTGVSQNPRHKITKRGQNVTFRCDPISEHNRLYWYRQTLGQGPEFLTYFQNEAQLEKSRLLSDRFSAERPKGSFSTLEIQRTEQGDSAMYLCASSRTGPEAFFGQGTRLTVV.

This clone was counted once. This chain uses TRBV19 with TRBJ2-2, with 15 bases aligning to TRBD2. V shed 3 bases, J shed 3 bases, and the junction held 5 bases outside the gene matches. Per germline, CDR1 LNHDA and CDR2 SQIVND (reference sequence). The CDR3 totals 18 residues. The CDR3 DNA sequence: TGTGCCAGTAGTATTCGGACTAGCGGGAGGGGTTACACCGGGGAGCTGTTTTTT. As protein: CASSIRTSGRGYTGELFF.

This clone has a handful of counts. V gene TRBV6-1 combines with J gene TRBJ2-5; no clear D gene. V lost 5 bases and J lost 4, with 5 bases in between. Germline V CDR1 and CDR2: MNHNS, SASEGT. The CDR3 is 11 residues long. The CDR3 spells CASSYGETQYF. The CDR3 nucleotides read TGTGCCAGCAGTTACGGAGAGACCCAGTACTTC.

The genes are TRBV2 and TRBJ2-5, with TRBD2 matching over 12 bases. The CDR3 has 15 residues. The J segment lost 5 bases and the V segment lost 6 bases, leaving 7 bases of the junction unmatched. CDR1 is SNHLY and CDR2 is FYNNEI in the germline V gene. In DNA form, the CDR3 reads TGTGCCAGCAGCCTAGCGGGAGGGCCATGGGAGACCCAGTACTTC. As protein: CASSLAGGPWETQYF.

The sample holds a few counts of this clone. The chain carries TRBV6-1 and TRBJ1-4; 10 bases match TRBD1. The V and J ends lost 4 bases and 3 bases, in that order; junction bases with no gene match: 11. The CDR3 runs 18 residues. The germline V gene has CDR1 MNHNS and CDR2 SASEGT. The DNA for the CDR3 is TGTGCCAGCAGTGCAGACAGGGGGCTGCGATGGGCTAATGAAAAACTGTTTTTT. Encoded protein: CASSADRGLRWANEKLFF.

This chain connects TRBV5-6 to TRBJ2-1; 7 bases match TRBD2. Trimming at V came to 4 bases and at J to 10 bases, leaving 8 bases not matched to a gene. CDR3 length: 13 residues. Germline loops: CDR1 SGHDT, CDR2 YYEEEE. The CDR3 DNA follows: TGTGCCAGCAGCCTTCGGACTAGGGACGAGCAGTTCTTC. This translates into CASSLRTRDEQFF.

This sequence joins TRBV28 and TRBJ2-7, with 9 positions matching TRBD1. The CDR3 length is 15 residues. Per germline, CDR1 MDHEN and CDR2 SYDVKM. The V and J ends lost 5 bases and 4 bases, in that order; junction bases with no gene match: 9. CDR3 bases: TGTGCCAGCAGTCAACCCGGGACAGGGCTATACGAGCAGTACTTC. This sequence encodes CASSQPGTGLYEQYF. The full variable domain, with the rest looked up from reference TRBV28 and TRBJ2-7, is DVKVTQSSRYLVKRTGEKVFLECVQDMDHENMFWYRQDPGLGLRLIYFSYDVKMKEKGDIPEGYSVSREKKERFSLILESASTNQTSMYLCASSQPGTGLYEQYFGPGTRLTVT.

This clone occurred once. This sequence joins TRBV7-9 and TRBJ2-2; D unresolved. Trimming took 1 base from V and 2 from J, leaving 17 bases between them. This CDR3 is built from 18 residues. Germline V lookup: CDR1 SEHNR, CDR2 FQNEAQ (reference sequence). The CDR3, as DNA: TGTGCCAGCAGCTTAGGGCTGGGCTTAAATACTAACACCGGGGAGCTGTTTTTT. Translating gives CASSLGLGLNTNTGELFF.

The V and J genes are TRBV6-1 and TRBJ1-2; 10 nucleotides align to TRBD1. The CDR3 runs to 14 residues. Germline CDR1 MNHNS, CDR2 SASEGT. Germline trimming cut 4 bases from V and 2 bases from J; bases unmatched to any gene: 1. The CDR3 DNA is TGTGCCAGCAGTGGACAGGGGGCGAACTATGGCTACACCTTC. Translated: CASSGQGANYGYTF.

The J gene is TRBJ1-5, the V gene TRBV28; 9 bases are shared with TRBD1. Germline loops: CDR1 MDHEN, CDR2 SYDVKM. The CDR3 extends over 15 amino acids. After removal of 9 bases from V and 4 bases from J, the junction contained 10 bases not matched to a gene. For the CDR3, the DNA is TGTGCCAGAGAACAGGGGGCCGCGAGGAATCAGCCCCAGCATTTT. It specifies CAREQGAARNQPQHF.